The following is a T cell receptor (beta chain) sequence with its context. These data are taken from a study of cytomegalovirus exposure and HLA in healthy donors. TCRdb's table, derived via immunoSEQ multiplex PCR, lists solely in-frame clones and lacks some. The sample holds around 120,000 clones, 80% to 90% seen once. The source is a man between 18 and 35 years old in good health and CMV-seropositive. Source material: PBMCs.

CDR3 sequence: CASSEGSRGSGNQPQHF. CDR3 coding DNA: TGTGCCAGCAGTGAGGGTAGTAGGGGAAGCGGCAATCAGCCCCAGCATTTT. The chain uses TRBV2 and TRBJ1-5; maybe TRBD1 (5 bases). Trimming cost V 3 bases and J 2 bases, with 17 bases left between them. The CDR3 has 17 amino acids. The germline V gene encodes CDR1 SNHLY and CDR2 FYNNEI.